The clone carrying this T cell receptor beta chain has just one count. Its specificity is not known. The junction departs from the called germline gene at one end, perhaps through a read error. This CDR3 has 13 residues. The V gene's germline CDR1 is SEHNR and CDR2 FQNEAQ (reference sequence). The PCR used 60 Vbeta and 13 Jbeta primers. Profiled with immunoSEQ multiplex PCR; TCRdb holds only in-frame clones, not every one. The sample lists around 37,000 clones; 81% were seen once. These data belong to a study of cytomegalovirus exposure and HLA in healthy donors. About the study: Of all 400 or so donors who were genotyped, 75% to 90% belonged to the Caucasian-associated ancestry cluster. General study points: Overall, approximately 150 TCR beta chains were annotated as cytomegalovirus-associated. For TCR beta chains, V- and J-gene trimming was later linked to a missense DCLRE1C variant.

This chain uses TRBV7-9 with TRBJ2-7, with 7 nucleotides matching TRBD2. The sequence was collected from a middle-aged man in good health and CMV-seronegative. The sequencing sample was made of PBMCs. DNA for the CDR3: TGTTCCAGCAGCCCACCTAGCGGCTACGAGCAGTACTTC. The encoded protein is CSSSPPSGYEQYF.